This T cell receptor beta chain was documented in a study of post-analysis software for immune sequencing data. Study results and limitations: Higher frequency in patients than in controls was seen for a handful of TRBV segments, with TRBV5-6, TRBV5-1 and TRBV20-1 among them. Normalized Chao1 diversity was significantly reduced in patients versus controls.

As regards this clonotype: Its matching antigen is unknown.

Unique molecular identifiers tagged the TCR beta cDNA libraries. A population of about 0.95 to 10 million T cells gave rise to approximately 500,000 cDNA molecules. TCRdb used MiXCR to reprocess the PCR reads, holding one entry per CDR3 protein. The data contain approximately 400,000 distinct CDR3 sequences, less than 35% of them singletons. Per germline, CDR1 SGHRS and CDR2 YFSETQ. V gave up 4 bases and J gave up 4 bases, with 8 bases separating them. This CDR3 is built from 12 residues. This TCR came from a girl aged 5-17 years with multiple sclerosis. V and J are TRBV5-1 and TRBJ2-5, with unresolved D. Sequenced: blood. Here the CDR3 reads CASSMDRETQYF. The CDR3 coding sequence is TGCGCCAGCAGCATGGACCGAGAGACCCAGTACTTC.